These 2 T cell receptor beta chains share one sample of origin, sequenced in a study of siplizumab effects on memory and regulatory T cells (dated by TCRdb to between 2018 and 2020). The method behind the library was the immunoSEQ multiplex PCR assay. The clones in this table, taken by TCRdb from immuneACCESS, are in-frame only. Not every clone is retained; where verified, under half of the shortfall comes from an unresolved V gene, and the cause of the rest is unknown. The table for this sample lists over 50,000 clones; approximately 82% of them were counted only once. The ten largest make up 3% to 4% of the sample. The sample consisted of memory CD4+ T cells sorted from blood. What the cell subset or site label conveys for this sample: unstimulated CD4+ memory T cells. The source is a human donor in good health.

The V gene is TRBV10-2, the J gene TRBJ2-7, with D maybe TRBD1 (6 bases). CDR1 is WSHSY, CDR2 SAAADI, per germline. The V gene lost 8 bases and the J gene lost 3 bases, with 17 bases spanning the gap. The length of the CDR3 is 14 residues. CDR3 coding DNA: TGCGCCAGCGGCCCCGAGACAGGTATCTACGAGCAGTACTTC. Its protein is CASGPETGIYEQYF.

The V gene is TRBV6-1, the J gene TRBJ2-7, with 7 bases lining up with TRBD1. The CDR3 covers 14 residues. The V gene's germline CDR1 is MNHNS and CDR2 SASEGT. V shed 7 bases and J 8 bases; nucleotides not matched to a gene: 14. In nucleotides, the CDR3 is TGTGCCAGCATACGGGGTGAGGGGGCTAGGAAGCAGTACTTC. Its translation: CASIRGEGARKQYF.